This T cell receptor beta chain stems from a study of blood T cell repertoires in COVID-19. In the study overall: Material from acute and convalescent COVID-19 was sourced from the United States, Italy and Spain. PBMCs, B-cell-depleted T cells, or T cells provided the cDNA or gDNA that made up the material.

As processed by the authors: The assay estimated nucleated cells by amplifying reference gene primers. Assay used: immunoSEQ multiplex PCR; TCRdb lists only in-frame clones, some missing. Clonal size and the V and J genes are those of that table, whereas D and trimming came from the DNA. Counted here are 110,000 to 150,000 clones, 70% to 90% occurring once; the ten biggest clones make up 7.5% to 8.5%. The V segment lost 2 bases and the J segment 6 bases; nucleotides outside the gene matches: 11. CDR3 length: 17 residues. CDR1 is SGHRS, CDR2 YFSETQ, per germline. The sample taken for sequencing was peripheral blood. This receptor was identified in a woman in her fifties or sixties with acute or convalescent COVID-19. J is TRBJ2-3 and V is TRBV5-1, with TRBD2 matching 11 bases. Written as DNA, the CDR3 is TGCGCCAGCAGCTTCCCGCGACTAGCGGGGATGGGGGATACGCAGTATTTT. It is translated as CASSFPRLAGMGDTQYF. The variable domain in full, with the rest retrieved from reference TRBV5-1 and TRBJ2-3, is KAGVTQTPRYLIKTRGQQVTLSCSPISGHRSVSWYQQTPGQGLQFLFEYFSETQRNKGNFPGRFSGRQFSNSRSEMNVSTLELGDSALYLCASSFPRLAGMGDTQYFGPGTRLTVL.